The clone carrying this T cell receptor (beta chain) appeared a single time. Its antigen is still unknown. This specimen belongs to a study of T cell responses to AZD1222 COVID-19 vaccine. Study-wide results and caveats: Regions 160-218 and 743-854 dominated among vaccine-associated CD4 TCRs spanning spike.

Libraries were prepared by immunoSEQ multiplex PCR; TCRdb keeps only in-frame clonotypes and omits some of them. The sample includes roughly 130,000 clones, 70% to 90% of them seen just once. Germline values: CDR1 LNHDA, CDR2 SQIVND (reference sequence). The CDR3 is 16 amino acids. V lost 2 bases and J lost 8, with 21 bases in between. The sequence came from an adult in good health. The chain links TRBV19 to TRBJ1-2, with a weak D call TRBD1 (6 bases). The source was peripheral blood, collected on day 0 of AZD1222 vaccination. CDR3 sequence: CASSITPGQGIRGYTF. The CDR3 bases are TGTGCCAGTAGTATAACCCCGGGACAAGGGATCCGGGGCTACACCTTC. Variable domain in full (rest from reference TRBV19 and TRBJ1-2): DGGITQSPKYLFRKEGQNVTLSCEQNLNHDAMYWYRQDPGQGLRLIYYSQIVNDFQKGDIAEGYSVSREKKESFPLTVTSAQKNPTAFYLCASSITPGQGIRGYTFGSGTRLTVV.